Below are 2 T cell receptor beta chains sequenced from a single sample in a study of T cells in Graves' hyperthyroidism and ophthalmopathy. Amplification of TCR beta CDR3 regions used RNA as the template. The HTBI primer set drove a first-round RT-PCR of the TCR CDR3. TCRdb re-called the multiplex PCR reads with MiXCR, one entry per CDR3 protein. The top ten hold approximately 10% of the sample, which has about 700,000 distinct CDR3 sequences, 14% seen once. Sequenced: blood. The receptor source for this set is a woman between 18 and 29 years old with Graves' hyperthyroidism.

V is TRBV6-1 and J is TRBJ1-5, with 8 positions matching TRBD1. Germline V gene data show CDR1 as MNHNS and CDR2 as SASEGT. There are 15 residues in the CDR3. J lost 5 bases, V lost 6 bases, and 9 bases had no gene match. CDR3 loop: CASSPRQGTYQPQHF. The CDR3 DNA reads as TGTGCCAGCAGCCCCAGACAGGGGACCTATCAGCCCCAGCATTTT.

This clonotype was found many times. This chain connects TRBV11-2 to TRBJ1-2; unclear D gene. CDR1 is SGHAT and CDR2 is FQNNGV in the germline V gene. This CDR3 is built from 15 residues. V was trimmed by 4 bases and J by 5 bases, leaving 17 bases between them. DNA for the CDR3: TGTGCCAGCAGCTCATCCAGGACGGGGAGGTATGGCTACACCTTC. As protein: CASSSSRTGRYGYTF.